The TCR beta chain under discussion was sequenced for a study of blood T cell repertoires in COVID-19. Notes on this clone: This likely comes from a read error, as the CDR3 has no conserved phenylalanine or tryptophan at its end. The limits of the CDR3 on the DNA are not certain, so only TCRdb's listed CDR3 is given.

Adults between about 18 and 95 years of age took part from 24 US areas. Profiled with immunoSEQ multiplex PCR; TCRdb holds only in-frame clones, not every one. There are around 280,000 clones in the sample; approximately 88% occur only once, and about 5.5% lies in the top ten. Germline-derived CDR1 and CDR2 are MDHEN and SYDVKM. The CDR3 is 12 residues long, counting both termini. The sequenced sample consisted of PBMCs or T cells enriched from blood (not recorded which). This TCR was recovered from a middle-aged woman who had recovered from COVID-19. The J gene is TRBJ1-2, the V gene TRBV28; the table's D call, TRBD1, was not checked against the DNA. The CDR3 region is CASSQVGLTGAL.